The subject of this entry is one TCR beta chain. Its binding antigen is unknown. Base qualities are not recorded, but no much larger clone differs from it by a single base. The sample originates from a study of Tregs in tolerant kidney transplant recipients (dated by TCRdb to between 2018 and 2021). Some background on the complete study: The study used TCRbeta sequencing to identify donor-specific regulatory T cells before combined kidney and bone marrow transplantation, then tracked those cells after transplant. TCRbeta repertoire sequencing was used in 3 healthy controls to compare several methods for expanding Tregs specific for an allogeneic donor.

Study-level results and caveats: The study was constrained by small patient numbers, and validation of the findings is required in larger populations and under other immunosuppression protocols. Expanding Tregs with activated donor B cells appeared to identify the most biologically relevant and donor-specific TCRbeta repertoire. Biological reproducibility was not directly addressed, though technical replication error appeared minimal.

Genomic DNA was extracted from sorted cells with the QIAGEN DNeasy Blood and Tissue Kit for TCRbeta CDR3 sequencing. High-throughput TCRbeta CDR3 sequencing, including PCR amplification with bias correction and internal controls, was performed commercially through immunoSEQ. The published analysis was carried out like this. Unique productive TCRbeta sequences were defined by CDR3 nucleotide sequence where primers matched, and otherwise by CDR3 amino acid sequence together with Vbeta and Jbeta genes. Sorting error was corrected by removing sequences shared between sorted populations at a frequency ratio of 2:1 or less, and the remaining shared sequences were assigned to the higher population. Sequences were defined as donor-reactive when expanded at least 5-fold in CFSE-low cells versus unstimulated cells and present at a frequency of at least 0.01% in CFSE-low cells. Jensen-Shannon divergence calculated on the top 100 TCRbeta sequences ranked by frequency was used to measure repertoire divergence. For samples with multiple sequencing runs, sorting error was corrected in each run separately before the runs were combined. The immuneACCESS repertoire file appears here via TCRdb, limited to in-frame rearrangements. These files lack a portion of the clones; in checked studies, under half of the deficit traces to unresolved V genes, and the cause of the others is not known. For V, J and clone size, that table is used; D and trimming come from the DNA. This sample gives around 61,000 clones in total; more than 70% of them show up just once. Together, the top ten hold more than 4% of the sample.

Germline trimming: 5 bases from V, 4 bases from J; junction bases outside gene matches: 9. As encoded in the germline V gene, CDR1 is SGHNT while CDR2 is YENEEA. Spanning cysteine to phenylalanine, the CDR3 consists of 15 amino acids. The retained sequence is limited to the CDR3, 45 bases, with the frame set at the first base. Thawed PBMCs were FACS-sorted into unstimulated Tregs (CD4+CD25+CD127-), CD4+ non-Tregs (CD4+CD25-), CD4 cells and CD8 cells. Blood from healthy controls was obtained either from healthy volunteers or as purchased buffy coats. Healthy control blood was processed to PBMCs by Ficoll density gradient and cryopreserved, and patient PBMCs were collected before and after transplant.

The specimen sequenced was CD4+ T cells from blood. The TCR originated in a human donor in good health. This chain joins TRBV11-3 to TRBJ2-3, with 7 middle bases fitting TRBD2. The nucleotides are TGTGCCAGCAGCCCCCGGAGCGGGGTGGCAGATACGCAGTATTTT. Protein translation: CASSPRSGVADTQYF.